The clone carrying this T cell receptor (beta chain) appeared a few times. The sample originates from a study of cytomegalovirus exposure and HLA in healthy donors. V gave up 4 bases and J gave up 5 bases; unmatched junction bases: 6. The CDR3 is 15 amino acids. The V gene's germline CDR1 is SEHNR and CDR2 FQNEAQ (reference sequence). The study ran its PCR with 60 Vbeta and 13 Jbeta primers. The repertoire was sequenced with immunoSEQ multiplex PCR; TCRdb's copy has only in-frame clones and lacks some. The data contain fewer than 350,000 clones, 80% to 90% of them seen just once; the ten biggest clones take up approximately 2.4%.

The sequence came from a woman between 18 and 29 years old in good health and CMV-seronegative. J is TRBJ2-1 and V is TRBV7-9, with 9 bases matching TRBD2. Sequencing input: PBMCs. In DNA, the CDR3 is TGTGCCAGCAGCTCTCTAGCGGGGCCCGACAATGAGCAGTTCTTC. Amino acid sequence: CASSSLAGPDNEQFF.